These 31 T cell receptor beta chains share one sample of origin, sequenced in a study of shared clonotypes between healthy human individuals. Here immunoSEQ multiplex PCR was the method, and the copy in TCRdb shows in-frame clones only, minus some. The profile covers just over 2,000,000 clones, with 90% to 95% appearing a single time and more than 0.1% taken by the ten largest. The material sequenced was naive CD4+ T cells sorted from blood. Subset specified: CD45RA+ positively selected. These receptors all stem from a man aged 18 to 30 in good health.

The V and J genes are TRBV30 and TRBJ1-4; D might be TRBD1 (6 bases). This CDR3 region has 14 residues. Trimming removed 0 bases from V and 8 bases from J, with 13 bases in between. The V gene's germline CDR1 is GTSNPN and CDR2 SVGIG (reference sequence). The CDR3 here is CAWSVQGGQEKLFF. CDR3 in DNA: TGTGCCTGGAGTGTACAGGGAGGACAGGAAAAACTGTTTTTT.

V gene TRBV27 combines with J gene TRBJ2-1; TRBD1 or TRBD2 may be the D gene (5 bases each). Germline assignment: CDR1 MNHEY and CDR2 SMNVEV (reference sequence). V was cut by 0 bases and J by 7 bases, with 13 bases left in between. There are 15 residues in the CDR3. In DNA, the CDR3 is TGTGCCAGCAGTTTATCCTTGGGGGTTGGGAATGAGCAGTTCTTC. Its translation is CASSLSLGVGNEQFF.

V usage is TRBV6-1 and J usage is TRBJ2-7; TRBD2 might be the D (6 bases). Per the germline V gene, CDR1 is MNHNS and CDR2 is SASEGT. The CDR3 has 15 residues. V was clipped by 6 bases and J by 3 bases, with 18 bases between them. CDR3 nucleotide sequence: TGTGCCAGCAGGAGGGTGTCTACGGGAGACTACGAGCAGTACTTC. It yields the protein CASRRVSTGDYEQYF.

As DNA, the CDR3 is TGCGCCAGCAGCTCTTTGGGGGCCGGCACAGATACGCAGTATTTT. Translated: CASSSLGAGTDTQYF. The rearrangement joins TRBV5-1 to TRBJ2-3, with TRBD1 as a possible D gene (6 bases). In germline, CDR1 is SGHRS, CDR2 YFSETQ. The CDR3 extends over 15 amino acids. Trimming left V 3 bases short and J 1 base short, with 12 bases between.

This clone was counted a single time. The V call is TRBV6-1, the J call TRBJ2-3; 11 nucleotides align to TRBD2. Looked up from germline, CDR1 is MNHNS and CDR2 is SASEGT. With 0 bases clipped from V and 4 bases from J, the junction kept 6 bases outside the gene matches. CDR3 length: 17 amino acids. This CDR3 reads CASSEAWRTSGPDTQYF. CDR3 bases: TGTGCCAGCAGTGAAGCCTGGCGGACTAGCGGGCCAGATACGCAGTATTTT.

The chain joins TRBV5-1 to TRBJ2-7, with D uncertain. V dropped 0 bases and J dropped 4 bases, with 8 bases sitting between them. The length of the CDR3 is 13 residues. Germline V gene lookup returns CDR1 SGHRS and CDR2 YFSETQ. CDR3 amino acids: CASSLATSYEQYF. CDR3 bases: TGCGCCAGCAGCTTGGCCACGAGTTACGAGCAGTACTTC. The variable domain in full, completed from reference TRBV5-1 and TRBJ2-7, reads KAGVTQTPRYLIKTRGQQVTLSCSPISGHRSVSWYQQTPGQGLQFLFEYFSETQRNKGNFPGRFSGRQFSNSRSEMNVSTLELGDSALYLCASSLATSYEQYFGPGTRLTVT.

Regarding this clone: The same CDR3 is also encoded by other DNA sequences in this sample. J is TRBJ2-2 and V is TRBV2, with unresolved D. The V and J ends lost 7 bases and 1 base respectively, with 7 bases between them. CDR3 length: 13 residues. CDR1 and CDR2 from the germline V gene are SNHLY and FYNNEI. This CDR3 is CASTGENTGELFF. The CDR3 DNA sequence: TGTGCCAGCACAGGAGAGAACACCGGGGAGCTGTTTTTT. Combining the CDR3 with reference TRBV2 and TRBJ2-2 gives the whole variable domain EPEVTQTPSHQVTQMGQEVILRCVPISNHLYFYWYRQILGQKVEFLVSFYNNEISEKSEIFDDQFSVERPDGSNFTLKIRSTKLEDSAMYFCASTGENTGELFFGEGSRLTVL.

This clone was observed a single time. The chain employs TRBV10-3 and TRBJ2-7, with D uncertain. CDR3 length equals 15 residues. The V gene lost 5 bases and the J gene lost 0 bases, with 14 bases spanning the gap. CDR1 and CDR2 (germline): ENHRY, SYGVKD. DNA for the CDR3: TGTGCCATCAGTCGGACGGGTTCTTCCTCCTACGAGCAGTACTTC. Its translation is CAISRTGSSSYEQYF.

The chain links TRBV5-1 to TRBJ1-2; TRBD1 matches 7 bases. This CDR3 is 15 amino acids long. Looked up from germline, CDR1 is SGHRS and CDR2 is YFSETQ. V shed 6 bases and J 0 bases; nucleotides not matched to a gene: 8. CDR3 nucleotide sequence: TGCGCCAGCAAAACAGGGGTTCTGGCTAACTATGGCTACACCTTC. This gives the protein CASKTGVLANYGYTF.

The gene calls are TRBV25-1 and TRBJ2-3; D is unresolved. This CDR3 spans 13 amino acids. The V and J ends lost 6 bases and 2 bases respectively, with 9 bases between them. Looked up from germline, CDR1 is MGHDK and CDR2 is SYGVNS. The CDR3: CASRPAPTDTQYF. The CDR3 DNA sequence: TGTGCCAGCAGGCCGGCGCCCACAGATACGCAGTATTTT.

The count of this clone is one. This clone may be a read error of a much larger clone one base away. The gene calls are TRBV29-1 and TRBJ2-7; D is undetermined. Germline CDR1 and CDR2: SQVTM and ANQGSEA. The CDR3 is 11 residues long. The CDR3: CSVILSYVQYF. The DNA of the CDR3 is TGCAGCGTAATCCTCTCCTACGTGCAGTACTTC.

In regard to this clone: With a much larger clone just one base away, this may be a read error. V and J are TRBV27 and TRBJ1-5; D is possibly TRBD1 (5 bases). Trimming removed 2 bases at V and 5 bases at J, with 7 bases between. The CDR3 spans 13 residues. The V gene's germline CDR1 is MNHEY and CDR2 SMNVEV (reference sequence). The CDR3 spells CASSLGGYQPQHF. CDR3 nucleotide sequence: TGTGCCAGCAGTTTAGGGGGTTATCAGCCCCAGCATTTT.

This clone occurred once. Other DNA sequences in the same sample also yield this CDR3. This chain links TRBV9 with TRBJ2-5; 10 bases are a match to TRBD2. Per the germline V gene, CDR1 is SGDLS and CDR2 is YYNGEE. Trimming at V came to 0 bases and at J to 2 bases, leaving 4 bases not matched to a gene. The CDR3 runs 16 residues. CDR3 sequence: CASSVGTSGVQETQYF. The CDR3, as DNA: TGTGCCAGCAGCGTAGGAACTAGCGGGGTTCAAGAGACCCAGTACTTC.

Turning to this clone: Other DNA sequences within the sample encode an identical CDR3. The J gene is TRBJ2-7, the V gene TRBV2; D gene uncertain. Germline V CDR1 and CDR2: SNHLY, FYNNEI. The CDR3 spans 11 residues. V lost 4 bases and J lost 7, with 8 bases in between. CDR3 in amino acids: CASSAGGEQYF. The DNA of the CDR3 is TGTGCCAGCAGTGCCGGCGGTGAGCAGTACTTC.

V is TRBV6-5 and J is TRBJ2-5, with D uncertain. Deletions cut 0 bases from V and 2 bases from J, with 10 bases between. Germline V gives CDR1 MNHEY, CDR2 SVGAGI. The CDR3 totals 15 residues. The chain's CDR3 is CASSYSWDIQETQYF. The DNA of the CDR3 is TGTGCCAGCAGTTACTCTTGGGATATTCAAGAGACCCAGTACTTC.

Comments on this clone: One end of the junction does not line up with germline, which may come from a read error. J is TRBJ1-3 and V is TRBV7-7; weak D call: TRBD1 (5 bases). The CDR3 covers 14 residues. Germline V CDR1 and CDR2: SSHAT, FNYEAQ (reference sequence). CDR3 residues: CASSQDSSGNTIYF. CDR3 in DNA: TGTGCTAGCAGCCAAGACAGCTCTGGAAACACCATATATTTT.

V usage is TRBV5-4 and J usage is TRBJ2-1, with no clear D. V shed 1 base and J shed 2 bases, with 10 bases lying between them. CDR1 and CDR2 (germline): SGHNT, YYREEE (reference sequence). The CDR3 runs 15 residues. The CDR3 DNA reads as TGTGCCAGCAGCTTGTGGCAGCCTACCTACAATGAGCAGTTCTTC. Translated, it gives CASSLWQPTYNEQFF.

V usage is TRBV18 and J usage is TRBJ2-5, with TRBD2 identical over 15 bases. Germline assignment: CDR1 KGHSH and CDR2 LQKENI. The CDR3 spans 17 residues. After removal of 3 bases from V and 5 bases from J, the junction contained 7 bases not matched to a gene. The CDR3 loop is CASSPRTSGRAGETQYF. Written as DNA, the CDR3 is TGTGCCAGCTCACCGAGGACTAGCGGGAGGGCCGGGGAGACCCAGTACTTC.

This clone appeared a few times. J is TRBJ2-3 and V is TRBV23-1; D possibly corresponds to TRBD2 (6 bases). TRBV23-1 is identified as an open reading frame with a role that is uncertain. Trimming took off 0 bases at V and 0 bases at J, with 31 bases between the two ends. This CDR3 is built from 23 residues. The CDR3: CASSQSEVEGTPVTLTSTDTQYF. The CDR3 nucleotides read TGCGCCAGCAGTCAATCGGAGGTGGAGGGGACGCCAGTAACCTTAACTAGCACAGATACGCAGTATTTT.

As regards this clone: Additional DNA sequences in this sample encode the identical CDR3. The rearrangement uses TRBV7-6 and TRBJ2-5; the match to TRBD2 covers 7 bases. J lost 5 bases, V lost 0 bases, and 6 bases had no gene match. The CDR3 has 15 residues. Germline CDR1 is SGHVS and CDR2 is FNYEAQ. The CDR3 coding sequence is TGTGCCAGCAGCTTAGCGGCGGGGGTAGGTGAGACCCAGTACTTC. It encodes CASSLAAGVGETQYF.

The V gene is TRBV14, the J gene TRBJ1-1; the match to TRBD1 covers 7 bases. CDR3 length: 11 residues. Germline values: CDR1 SGHDN, CDR2 FVKESK. Trimming took 5 bases from V and 11 from J; bases not matched to a gene: 5. The CDR3 DNA sequence: TGTGCCAGCAGCAACAGGGGTTTGGCTTTCTTT. As protein: CASSNRGLAFF.

The J gene is TRBJ2-5, the V gene TRBV27, with 16 bases aligning to TRBD2. V shed 6 bases, J shed 2 bases, and the junction held 3 bases outside the gene matches. This CDR3 region has 16 residues. The germline V gene encodes CDR1 MNHEY and CDR2 SMNVEV (reference sequence). CDR3 sequence: CASSQGLAGGQETQYF. CDR3 DNA sequence: TGTGCCAGCAGCCAGGGACTAGCGGGGGGGCAAGAGACCCAGTACTTC.

The rearrangement links TRBV7-3 to TRBJ2-3; possible D gene TRBD2, 7 bases. This CDR3 contains 15 residues. Trimming pared 5 bases from V and 2 bases from J, leaving 14 bases between. In germline, CDR1 is SGHTA, CDR2 FQGTGA. The CDR3 nucleotides read TGTGCCAGCAGCCCCCGTGGGGGGGCCACAGATACGCAGTATTTT. This gives the protein CASSPRGGATDTQYF.

The rearrangement links TRBV2 to TRBJ2-7; 11 nucleotides match TRBD2. V dropped 11 bases and J dropped 6; count of bases not matched to a gene: 12. The CDR3 sequence is 14 residues long. CDR1 is SNHLY, CDR2 FYNNEI, per germline. The DNA of the CDR3 is TGTGCCGGAGCCTTAGCGGGAGGGCCAGGCGAGCAGTACTTC. Protein: CAGALAGGPGEQYF.

CDR3 DNA: TGTGCCTGGAGTGTACTCTTCACAGATACGCAGTATTTT. Its protein product is CAWSVLFTDTQYF. The J gene is TRBJ2-3, the V gene TRBV30, with D uncertain. The CDR3 has 13 amino acids. Trimming cost V 0 bases and J 2 bases, with 6 bases left between them. Germline CDR1 is GTSNPN and CDR2 is SVGIG (reference sequence). Full variable domain (remainder filled in from reference TRBV30 and TRBJ2-3): SQTIHQWPATLVQPVGSPLSLECTVEGTSNPNLYWYRQAAGRGLQLLFYSVGIGQISSEVPQNLSASRPQDRQFILSSKKLLLSDSGFYLCAWSVLFTDTQYFGPGTRLTVL.

V and J are TRBV7-9 and TRBJ2-5; D unresolved. V lost 2 bases to trimming and J lost 2 bases, with 12 bases between them. From germline, CDR1 is SEHNR and CDR2 FQNEAQ (reference sequence). CDR3 length equals 15 residues. The CDR3 DNA follows: TGTGCCAGCAGCTTATTACTGGTCGTACAAGAGACCCAGTACTTC. It encodes CASSLLLVVQETQYF. Supplemented by reference TRBV7-9 and TRBJ2-5, the full variable domain reads DTGVSQNPRHKITKRGQNVTFRCDPISEHNRLYWYRQTLGQGPEFLTYFQNEAQLEKSRLLSDRFSAERPKGSFSTLEIQRTEQGDSAMYLCASSLLLVVQETQYFGPGTRLLVL.

This chain joins TRBV11-2 and TRBJ2-7; no clear D. Germline loops: CDR1 SGHAT, CDR2 FQNNGV. The CDR3 length is 17 residues. Trimming removed 5 bases at V and 6 bases at J, with 26 bases between. The DNA for the CDR3 is TGTGCCAGCAGCCTCGTAATTTCGGCACCGGTAGCCTTCGAGCAGTACTTC. Encoded protein: CASSLVISAPVAFEQYF.

Comments on this clone: One end of the junction does not line up with germline, which may come from a read error. The rearrangement links TRBV27 to TRBJ2-3; D is ambiguous. CDR1 and CDR2 from the germline V gene are MNHEY and SMNVEV (reference sequence). The CDR3 runs 13 residues. The CDR3 loop is CASSSGRTDTQYF. CDR3 DNA: TGTGCCAGTAGTTCCGGCCGCACAGATACGCAGTATTTT.

This clone has only one observation. This chain uses TRBV5-1 with TRBJ2-5; TRBD1 agrees at 8 bases. The CDR3 contains 15 residues. Germline trimming cut 3 bases from V and 5 bases from J; bases unmatched to any gene: 9. Looked up from germline, CDR1 is SGHRS and CDR2 is YFSETQ. The CDR3 protein is CASSSRTGSYETQYF. The DNA of the CDR3 is TGCGCCAGCAGCTCACGGACAGGGTCTTATGAGACCCAGTACTTC.

This clone showed up just once. The chain is built from TRBV6-6 and TRBJ1-1; D is uncertain. The germline V gene has CDR1 MNHNY and CDR2 SVGAGI (reference sequence). The V and J ends lost 11 bases and 1 base respectively, with 17 bases between them. The CDR3 is 14 amino acids. CDR3 residues: CAERNSGGNTEAFF. The CDR3 DNA reads TGTGCCGAACGGAACTCGGGAGGGAACACTGAAGCTTTCTTT.

The V and J genes are TRBV7-2 and TRBJ1-4; 7 nucleotides agree with TRBD1. CDR3 length: 17 residues. Per the germline V gene, CDR1 is SGHTA and CDR2 is FQGNSA. V lost 4 bases and J lost 0; bases outside the gene matches: 8. CDR3 amino acids: CASSSGDSPATNEKLFF. The CDR3 coding sequence is TGTGCCAGCAGCTCGGGGGACAGCCCTGCAACTAATGAAAAACTGTTTTTT.